These T cell receptor beta chains were read from a single sample in a study of blood T cells in healthy people across ages. TCRdb fed the 5' RACE reads into MiXCR, producing one record per CDR3 protein. The data hold 1,800,000 or so distinct CDR3 sequences, with around 40% observed a single time. What was sequenced was blood. The receptors were gathered from a human donor in good health. CDR3s include the opening cysteine and the closing phenylalanine or tryptophan. A D gene is named only where the DNA matches it firmly. Size is stated for part of the rows, as once, few or many counts, or as a class when the clone is expanded.

v_gene,len,d_gene,j_gene,abundance,CDR3aa,CDR3nt
TRBV6-1,11,-,TRBJ2-5,-,CASRTSGTQYF,TGTGCCAGCAGGACATCAGGGACCCAGTACTTC
TRBV7-2,15,-,TRBJ2-7,few,CASSSIGTAVYEQYF,TGTGCCAGCAGCTCAATCGGGACGGCGGTCTACGAGCAGTACTTC
TRBV9,14,-,TRBJ2-1,-,CASSVGRTYNEQFF,TGTGCCAGCAGCGTAGGTAGGACCTACAATGAGCAGTTCTTC
TRBV7-9,15,-,TRBJ1-2,-,CASSLVFGTAASYTF,TGTGCCAGCAGCTTAGTTTTTGGGACCGCTGCGAGCTACACCTTC
TRBV5-1,15,-,TRBJ2-3,few,CASSLVWDATDTQYF,TGCGCCAGCAGCTTGGTGTGGGACGCCACAGATACGCAGTATTTT
TRBV20-1,13,-,TRBJ2-7,many,CSAKGGTTYEQYF,TGCAGTGCTAAAGGGGGGACAACCTACGAGCAGTACTTC
TRBV4-2,13,-,TRBJ1-5,few,CASSQGSYQPQHF,TGTGCCAGCAGCCAAGGCAGCTATCAGCCCCAGCATTTT
TRBV5-1,15,-,TRBJ1-2,-,CASSLDASLGGGYTF,TGCGCCAGCAGCTTGGATGCTTCACTCGGGGGTGGCTACACCTTC
TRBV7-2,14,-,TRBJ1-6,-,CASSFPGYEQTLHF,TGTGCCAGCAGCTTTCCGGGCTACGAACAAACCCTCCACTTT
TRBV7-2,17,-,TRBJ1-2,-,CASSLWCCRVIDYGYTF,TGTGCCAGCAGCTTATGGTGTTGCAGGGTGATTGACTATGGCTACACCTTC
TRBV30,11,-,TRBJ1-2,-,CAWKLNYGYTF,TGTGCCTGGAAGCTAAACTATGGCTACACCTTC
TRBV20-1,17,TRBD1,TRBJ2-1,few,CSASPLWTGSSYNEQFF,TGCAGTGCTAGTCCGCTATGGACAGGGAGCTCCTACAATGAGCAGTTCTTC
TRBV7-2,14,-,TRBJ1-2,few,CASSLNPGSFGYTF,TGTGCCAGCAGCTTAAACCCAGGGAGTTTCGGCTACACCTTC
TRBV10-3,14,-,TRBJ2-2,-,CAISDQDSPGELFF,TGTGCCATCAGTGATCAAGACTCCCCCGGGGAGCTGTTTTTT
TRBV6-2/TRBV6-3,14,-,TRBJ2-5,-,CASRQSPTRETQYF,TGTGCCAGCAGACAATCACCAACCAGAGAGACCCAGTACTTC
TRBV20-1,16,TRBD2,TRBJ2-3,-,CSARRGAGLVTDTQYF,TGCAGTGCTAGACGGGGGGCGGGACTAGTTACAGATACGCAGTATTTT
TRBV6-1,13,-,TRBJ1-1,-,CASSSGDGTEAFF,TGTGCCAGCAGTTCAGGGGACGGCACTGAAGCTTTCTTT
TRBV7-9,17,-,TRBJ2-5,-,CASSNYGENGGSETQYF,TGTGCCAGCAGCAACTACGGTGAAAACGGGGGTTCGGAGACCCAGTACTTC
TRBV5-5,14,-,TRBJ2-3,-,CASRGSDLTDTQYF,TGTGCCAGCAGGGGGTCAGACCTCACAGATACGCAGTATTTT
TRBV5-1,13,TRBD1,TRBJ1-1,-,CASGTGMNTEAFF,TGCGCCAGCGGGACAGGGATGAACACTGAAGCTTTCTTT
TRBV29-1,13,TRBD2,TRBJ2-5,few,CSFDGGNKETQYF,TGCAGCTTCGACGGGGGGAATAAAGAGACCCAGTACTTC
TRBV7-2,15,-,TRBJ1-3,-,CASSPDRYSGNTIYF,TGTGCCAGCAGCCCAGACCGCTACTCTGGAAACACCATATATTTT
TRBV20-1,16,TRBD2,TRBJ2-5,-,CSARDTSGGAVATQYF,TGCAGTGCTAGAGACACTAGCGGGGGGGCTGTAGCGACCCAGTACTTC
TRBV4-2,15,TRBD1,TRBJ2-1,-,CASSQDRGFHNEQFF,TGTGCCAGCAGCCAAGACAGGGGGTTTCACAATGAGCAGTTCTTC
TRBV5-1,15,TRBD2,TRBJ2-7,many,CASSFGAGNLIEQYF,TGCGCCAGCAGCTTTGGAGCGGGGAACCTCATCGAGCAGTACTTC
TRBV14,16,TRBD2,TRBJ2-1,few,CASSQEERGGYNEQFF,TGTGCCAGCAGCCAAGAGGAGCGGGGGGGTTACAATGAGCAGTTCTTC
TRBV29-1,15,TRBD2,TRBJ2-7,-,CSVEIGWLAGGEQYF,TGCAGCGTGGAGATAGGGTGGCTAGCGGGGGGTGAGCAGTACTTC
TRBV5-1,14,-,TRBJ2-7,-,CASSSLTGNYEQYF,TGCGCCAGCAGCTCCCTAACAGGGAACTACGAGCAGTACTTC
TRBV12-3/TRBV12-4,15,-,TRBJ1-2,-,CASSLKVRANNGYTF,TGTGCCAGCAGTTTAAAGGTTCGGGCTAATAATGGCTACACCTTC
TRBV6-1,16,-,TRBJ1-3,-,CASSEARSNSGNTIYF,TGTGCCAGCAGTGAAGCCCGGTCAAACTCTGGAAACACCATATATTTT
TRBV28,16,-,TRBJ2-3,few,CASSTVIRPSTDTQYF,TGTGCCAGCAGCACGGTCATACGCCCCAGCACAGATACGCAGTATTTT
TRBV4-3,14,-,TRBJ1-2,-,CASSPEEGFYGYTF,TGCGCCAGCAGCCCCGAAGAGGGATTTTATGGCTACACCTTC
TRBV12-3/TRBV12-4,16,TRBD1,TRBJ1-1,few,CASSFPRDRLNTEAFF,TGTGCCAGCAGTTTTCCTAGGGACAGGTTGAACACTGAAGCTTTCTTT
TRBV5-1,12,-,TRBJ2-1,-,CASRVVYNKQFF,TGCGCCAGCAGGGTAGTATACAATAAGCAGTTCTTC
TRBV6-2/TRBV6-3,18,-,TRBJ2-1,-,CAGSYSIFTLKNYNEQFF,TGTGCCGGCAGTTACTCTATTTTTACCCTTAAGAACTACAATGAGCAGTTCTTC
TRBV12-3/TRBV12-4,17,-,TRBJ2-1,once,CASSLAGGSGAIGEQFF,TGTGCCAGCAGTTTAGCGGGGGGGTCGGGGGCGATTGGTGAGCAGTTCTTC
TRBV2,14,-,TRBJ2-7,-,CASTIRQVAYEQYF,TGTGCCAGCACTATTCGACAGGTAGCCTACGAGCAGTACTTC